The rows below give T cell receptor beta chains drawn from one sample of a study of blood T cell repertoires in COVID-19. The assay was immunoSEQ multiplex PCR, and TCRdb's table has in-frame clones only and misses some. This table holds under 250,000 clones, 89% found once. Sequenced input: peripheral blood. These TCRs come from a woman aged 40-49 years with acute or convalescent COVID-19. CDR3s include the opening cysteine and the closing phenylalanine or tryptophan. D genes are given only for firm matches. Where a row states a size, it is once, few, many or the class of an expanded clone; other rows omit it.

abundance: .
j_gene: TRBJ1-3
d_gene: TRBD1
v_gene: TRBV7-9
CDR3nt: TGTGCCAGCAGCCAAAAGAGGGGGCCGGGAGGAAACACCATATATTTT
CDR3aa: CASSQKRGPGGNTIYF

abundance: .
j_gene: TRBJ1-2
d_gene: .
v_gene: TRBV21-1
CDR3nt: TGTGCCAGCAGCAAAGAAGCAGGAACGCGAACCTCGTATGGCTACACCTTC
CDR3aa: CASSKEAGTRTSYGYTF

abundance: .
j_gene: TRBJ1-2
d_gene: .
v_gene: TRBV3-1/TRBV3-2
CDR3nt: TGTGCCAGCAGCCCCGAGCGAAGAGAGCACCCTCCGGGCTACACCTTC
CDR3aa: CASSPERREHPPGYTF

abundance: .
j_gene: TRBJ1-1
d_gene: .
v_gene: TRBV2
CDR3nt: TGTGCCAGCAAGGACAGTTCCACCATGAACACTGAAGCTTTCTTT
CDR3aa: CASKDSSTMNTEAFF

abundance: .
j_gene: TRBJ1-2
d_gene: .
v_gene: TRBV18
CDR3nt: TGTGCCAGCTCACCGGACAGATCAACAAACTATGGCTACACCTTC
CDR3aa: CASSPDRSTNYGYTF

abundance: .
j_gene: TRBJ2-1
d_gene: TRBD2
v_gene: TRBV9
CDR3nt: TGTGCCAGCAGCGCAGGGACTAGCGGGGGGTACAATGAGCAGTTCTTC
CDR3aa: CASSAGTSGGYNEQFF

abundance: few
j_gene: TRBJ1-6
d_gene: .
v_gene: TRBV6-5
CDR3nt: TGTGCCAGCAGTTACAGGGGAATTGATTCACCCCTCCACTTT
CDR3aa: CASSYRGIDSPLHF

abundance: .
j_gene: TRBJ2-5
d_gene: TRBD1
v_gene: TRBV19
CDR3nt: TGTGCCAGTAGTACAGGGGGCCGGGAGACCCAGTACTTC
CDR3aa: CASSTGGRETQYF

abundance: .
j_gene: TRBJ1-6
d_gene: .
v_gene: TRBV30
CDR3nt: TGTGCCTGGATGGGCTCCCCCGGTTCACCCCTCCACTTT
CDR3aa: CAWMGSPGSPLHF

abundance: .
j_gene: TRBJ1-6
d_gene: TRBD1
v_gene: TRBV6-5
CDR3nt: TGTGCCAGCAGCCACCGGGACAGCCATAATTCACCCCTCCACTTT
CDR3aa: CASSHRDSHNSPLHF

abundance: .
j_gene: TRBJ1-2
d_gene: .
v_gene: TRBV19
CDR3nt: TGTGCCAGTAGTCGTTCGCAGGGTCGTGGCTACACCTTC
CDR3aa: CASSRSQGRGYTF

abundance: .
j_gene: TRBJ1-5
d_gene: .
v_gene: TRBV7-2
CDR3nt: TGTGCCAGCAGCTTTAACAGAGAACAGCCCCAGCATTTT
CDR3aa: CASSFNREQPQHF

abundance: .
j_gene: TRBJ2-3
d_gene: .
v_gene: TRBV7-3
CDR3nt: TGTGCCAGCAGCTTACGGTACGCGTGGGATACGCAGTATTTT
CDR3aa: CASSLRYAWDTQYF

abundance: once
j_gene: TRBJ1-3
d_gene: .
v_gene: TRBV19
CDR3nt: TGTGCCAGTAGTATCAGAGGAAACACCATATATTTT
CDR3aa: CASSIRGNTIYF

abundance: .
j_gene: TRBJ1-1
d_gene: TRBD1
v_gene: TRBV11-1
CDR3nt: TGTGCCAGCAGCCGGCGACAGGGGGGCTTCGCTGAAGCTTTCTTT
CDR3aa: CASSRRQGGFAEAFF

abundance: .
j_gene: TRBJ2-1
d_gene: TRBD2
v_gene: TRBV5-1
CDR3nt: TGCGCCAGCAGCTCCCACCGGGAGACTAGCGGGGGGGCTTACAATGAGCAGTTCTTC
CDR3aa: CASSSHRETSGGAYNEQFF

abundance: .
j_gene: TRBJ1-1
d_gene: .
v_gene: TRBV4-1
CDR3nt: TGCGCCAGCAGCCCCGACTTTCTATGGACTGAAGCTTTCTTT
CDR3aa: CASSPDFLWTEAFF

abundance: .
j_gene: TRBJ2-1
d_gene: .
v_gene: TRBV19
CDR3nt: TGTGCCAGTAGTAAGGCCCCAGGTTACAATGAGCAGTTCTTC
CDR3aa: CASSKAPGYNEQFF

abundance: .
j_gene: TRBJ1-6
d_gene: TRBD1
v_gene: TRBV15
CDR3nt: TGTGCCACCAGCAGAGTGAGGACAGGGTTCGGTCGGAATTCACCCCTCCACTTT
CDR3aa: CATSRVRTGFGRNSPLHF

abundance: .
j_gene: TRBJ1-2
d_gene: TRBD1
v_gene: TRBV10-3
CDR3nt: TGTGCCATCCTGGGACAGACTAACTATGGCTACACCTTC
CDR3aa: CAILGQTNYGYTF

abundance: few
j_gene: TRBJ1-6
d_gene: .
v_gene: TRBV6-5
CDR3nt: TGTGCCAGCAATGGGGGGTTCAGAAATTCACCCCTCCACTTT
CDR3aa: CASNGGFRNSPLHF

abundance: .
j_gene: TRBJ2-3
d_gene: .
v_gene: TRBV20-1
CDR3nt: TGCAGTGTGCCGGGTCATACGCAGTATTTT
CDR3aa: CSVPGHTQYF

abundance: .
j_gene: TRBJ2-2
d_gene: .
v_gene: TRBV5-8
CDR3nt: .
CDR3aa: CASSFLWGRRNTGELFF

abundance: few
j_gene: TRBJ1-2
d_gene: TRBD1
v_gene: TRBV19
CDR3nt: TGTGCCAGTAGAGGACAGGACGGAAACTATGGCTACACCTTC
CDR3aa: CASRGQDGNYGYTF

abundance: once
j_gene: TRBJ1-5
d_gene: .
v_gene: TRBV19
CDR3nt: TGTGCCAGTAGTATCAGGGGAGTCTCGTCCCCGAAGAATCAGCCCCAGCATTTT
CDR3aa: CASSIRGVSSPKNQPQHF

abundance: .
j_gene: TRBJ2-2
d_gene: .
v_gene: TRBV5-6
CDR3nt: TGTGCCAGCAGCCTAGGGACACCCACCGGGGAGCTGTTTTTT
CDR3aa: CASSLGTPTGELFF

abundance: .
j_gene: TRBJ1-2
d_gene: .
v_gene: TRBV3-1/TRBV3-2
CDR3nt: TGTGCCAGCAGCCCCCCGACAAGTCGAGATGGCTACACCTTC
CDR3aa: CASSPPTSRDGYTF

abundance: few
j_gene: TRBJ1-2
d_gene: .
v_gene: TRBV19
CDR3nt: TGTGCCAGTAGTAAACAGGACGGTAACTATGGCTACACCTTC
CDR3aa: CASSKQDGNYGYTF

abundance: .
j_gene: TRBJ2-4
d_gene: TRBD1
v_gene: TRBV5-4
CDR3nt: TGTGCCAGCAGCACCTTAAAGGGGGCTAAAAACATTCAGTACTTC
CDR3aa: CASSTLKGAKNIQYF

abundance: .
j_gene: TRBJ1-3
d_gene: .
v_gene: TRBV6-1
CDR3nt: TGTGCCAGCAGTGACCTCATCAAGGGGGCTGGAAACACCATATATTTT
CDR3aa: CASSDLIKGAGNTIYF

abundance: .
j_gene: TRBJ2-5
d_gene: TRBD2
v_gene: TRBV5-1
CDR3nt: TGCGCCAGCAGCCCGGGACTAGCGGGGGGAATAAAAGAGACCCAGTACTTC
CDR3aa: CASSPGLAGGIKETQYF

abundance: .
j_gene: TRBJ1-3
d_gene: .
v_gene: TRBV19
CDR3nt: TGTGCCAGTACCCCCTGGAGGGATCCCGGAAACACCATATATTTT
CDR3aa: CASTPWRDPGNTIYF

abundance: .
j_gene: TRBJ1-6
d_gene: .
v_gene: TRBV21-1
CDR3nt: TGTGCCAGCAGCAAACGAGACAGGGCCGTCCACTGGAATTCACCCCTCCACTTT
CDR3aa: CASSKRDRAVHWNSPLHF

abundance: .
j_gene: TRBJ2-3
d_gene: .
v_gene: TRBV9
CDR3nt: TGTGCCAGCAGCCCCCGAATCGAGGCAGATACGCAGTATTTT
CDR3aa: CASSPRIEADTQYF

abundance: .
j_gene: TRBJ2-1
d_gene: .
v_gene: TRBV7-3
CDR3nt: TGTGCCAGCAGCCCTACAGGCAATGAGCAGTTCTTC
CDR3aa: CASSPTGNEQFF

abundance: .
j_gene: TRBJ1-1
d_gene: TRBD1
v_gene: TRBV2
CDR3nt: TGTGCCAGCAGTGGGCAGGGGGCGAAAATGAACACTGAAGCTTTCTTT
CDR3aa: CASSGQGAKMNTEAFF

abundance: .
j_gene: TRBJ1-6
d_gene: .
v_gene: TRBV5-1
CDR3nt: TGCGCCAGCAGCTTGTTGGGCAGGGGAGATAATTCACCCCTCCACTTT
CDR3aa: CASSLLGRGDNSPLHF

abundance: .
j_gene: TRBJ1-1
d_gene: .
v_gene: TRBV19
CDR3nt: TGTGCCAGCCAACAGGCAGTGAACACTGAAGCTTTCTTT
CDR3aa: CASQQAVNTEAFF

abundance: .
j_gene: TRBJ1-2
d_gene: .
v_gene: TRBV18
CDR3nt: TGTGCCAGCTCACCAGGGGAGTATGGCTACACCTTC
CDR3aa: CASSPGEYGYTF

abundance: few
j_gene: TRBJ1-5
d_gene: TRBD1
v_gene: TRBV6-6
CDR3nt: TGTGCCAGCAGCCAACAGGGGAAGGGTCAGCCCCAGCATTTT
CDR3aa: CASSQQGKGQPQHF

abundance: once
j_gene: TRBJ2-2
d_gene: TRBD1
v_gene: TRBV6-6
CDR3nt: TGTGCCAGCAGTTACGGCGGGACAGGGATGAACGGGGAGCTGTTTTTT
CDR3aa: CASSYGGTGMNGELFF

abundance: .
j_gene: TRBJ1-5
d_gene: .
v_gene: TRBV15
CDR3nt: TGTGCCACCAGCAGAGATTGGAGTAGCAATCAGCCCCAGCATTTT
CDR3aa: CATSRDWSSNQPQHF

abundance: .
j_gene: TRBJ1-5
d_gene: TRBD1
v_gene: TRBV7-2
CDR3nt: TGTGCCAGCAGCTTGACAGGGCAAGCTTATAGCAATCAGCCCCAGCATTTT
CDR3aa: CASSLTGQAYSNQPQHF

abundance: .
j_gene: TRBJ1-1
d_gene: .
v_gene: TRBV19
CDR3nt: TGTGCCAGTAGCCGCTACAGTTTAAACACTGAAGCTTTCTTT
CDR3aa: CASSRYSLNTEAFF

abundance: .
j_gene: TRBJ1-1
d_gene: TRBD1
v_gene: TRBV24-1
CDR3nt: TGTGCCACCAGTAGCCCAGGGGGCAACACTGAAGCTTTCTTT
CDR3aa: CATSSPGGNTEAFF

abundance: .
j_gene: TRBJ2-1
d_gene: .
v_gene: TRBV5-5
CDR3nt: TGTGCCAGCAGCCCCGGCTACAATGAGCAGTTCTTC
CDR3aa: CASSPGYNEQFF

abundance: .
j_gene: TRBJ2-3
d_gene: TRBD1
v_gene: TRBV5-4
CDR3nt: TGTGCCAGCAGCTTGAAGGGACAGGGTTTGGATACGCAGTATTTT
CDR3aa: CASSLKGQGLDTQYF

abundance: .
j_gene: TRBJ2-5
d_gene: .
v_gene: TRBV11-2
CDR3nt: TGTGCCAGCAGCTTAGGCGGTTGGGACGGGAGAGGGCAAGAGACCCAGTACTTC
CDR3aa: CASSLGGWDGRGQETQYF

abundance: .
j_gene: TRBJ1-1
d_gene: TRBD1
v_gene: TRBV9
CDR3nt: TGTGCCAGCAGTATTACAGGGGGACTGAACACTGAAGCTTTCTTT
CDR3aa: CASSITGGLNTEAFF

abundance: .
j_gene: TRBJ2-5
d_gene: .
v_gene: TRBV7-8
CDR3nt: TGTGCCAGCAGCTTACCCCAGGGCCAAGAGACCCAGTACTTC
CDR3aa: CASSLPQGQETQYF

abundance: .
j_gene: TRBJ2-5
d_gene: .
v_gene: TRBV7-2
CDR3nt: TGTGCCAGCAGCTTAGCGCGCGGAAGGCAAAGGGAGACCCAGTACTTC
CDR3aa: CASSLARGRQRETQYF

abundance: .
j_gene: TRBJ1-2
d_gene: .
v_gene: TRBV12-3/TRBV12-4
CDR3nt: TGTGCCAGCAATACCGGACAGCGCTATGGCTACACCTTC
CDR3aa: CASNTGQRYGYTF

abundance: .
j_gene: TRBJ1-2
d_gene: TRBD1
v_gene: TRBV27
CDR3nt: TGTGCCAGCAGTTCTACCGGGACAGGACCCTATGGCTACACCTTC
CDR3aa: CASSSTGTGPYGYTF

abundance: .
j_gene: TRBJ1-2
d_gene: TRBD1
v_gene: TRBV19
CDR3nt: TGTGCCAGTAGTGTAGTCCACAGGGGGCCTAACTATGGCTACACCTTC
CDR3aa: CASSVVHRGPNYGYTF

abundance: .
j_gene: TRBJ2-5
d_gene: .
v_gene: TRBV2
CDR3nt: TGTGCCAGCAGTGTGGGGACTCTTCAAGAGACCCAGTACTTC
CDR3aa: CASSVGTLQETQYF

abundance: .
j_gene: TRBJ2-1
d_gene: TRBD2
v_gene: TRBV7-3
CDR3nt: TGTGCCAGCAGCTTATGGGTTAGCGGGGGGGACAATGAGCAGTTCTTC
CDR3aa: CASSLWVSGGDNEQFF

abundance: .
j_gene: TRBJ1-5
d_gene: TRBD1
v_gene: TRBV28
CDR3nt: TGTGCCAGCAGTTTTTCAGGGGGGAGCAATCAGCCCCAGCATTTT
CDR3aa: CASSFSGGSNQPQHF

abundance: .
j_gene: TRBJ1-1
d_gene: .
v_gene: TRBV7-2
CDR3nt: TGTGCCAGCAGCCCCCGTACGGGAATGAACACTGAAGCTTTCTTT
CDR3aa: CASSPRTGMNTEAFF

abundance: .
j_gene: TRBJ1-2
d_gene: .
v_gene: TRBV19
CDR3nt: TGTGCCAGTAGTGTCCCAGTCCGCGGGAGCTACACCTTC
CDR3aa: CASSVPVRGSYTF

abundance: once
j_gene: TRBJ1-1
d_gene: .
v_gene: TRBV27
CDR3nt: TGTGCCAGCCCTACCTCCGCAGGGAAAGGGACTGAAGCTTTCTTT
CDR3aa: CASPTSAGKGTEAFF